This T cell receptor (beta chain) was sequenced during a study of blood T cells in healthy people across ages. The CDR3 totals 14 residues. Trimming took off 3 bases at V and 5 bases at J, with 11 bases between the two ends. Germline loops: CDR1 DFQATT, CDR2 SNEGSKA (reference sequence). Each sample used at least 6 million PBMCs. In the case of this clonotype: Antigen unknown.

Primed by a sample-barcoded 5' primer and a J-beta primer mix, a second PCR proceeded for about 6 to 12 cycles. Each cDNA molecule, via a template-switch adaptor with 12 random nucleotides, was tagged. TCRdb used MiXCR to reprocess the 5' RACE reads, holding one entry per CDR3 protein. The sample shows approximately 690,000 distinct CDR3 sequences, roughly three fifths of them seen only once. Findings of the study overall: Using unsorted PBMCs precluded a conclusive naive versus antigen-experienced comparison. It was held that the diversity estimates obtained from one million T cells were underestimates.

The sequence was obtained from a man aged 60 to 69 in good health. The chain joins TRBV20-1 to TRBJ1-6; D is unresolved. The sequenced material came from blood. The CDR3 DNA reads as TGCAGTGCTAGTCGGCGGCAGGATAATTCACCCCTCCACTTT. Translating it yields CSASRRQDNSPLHF.